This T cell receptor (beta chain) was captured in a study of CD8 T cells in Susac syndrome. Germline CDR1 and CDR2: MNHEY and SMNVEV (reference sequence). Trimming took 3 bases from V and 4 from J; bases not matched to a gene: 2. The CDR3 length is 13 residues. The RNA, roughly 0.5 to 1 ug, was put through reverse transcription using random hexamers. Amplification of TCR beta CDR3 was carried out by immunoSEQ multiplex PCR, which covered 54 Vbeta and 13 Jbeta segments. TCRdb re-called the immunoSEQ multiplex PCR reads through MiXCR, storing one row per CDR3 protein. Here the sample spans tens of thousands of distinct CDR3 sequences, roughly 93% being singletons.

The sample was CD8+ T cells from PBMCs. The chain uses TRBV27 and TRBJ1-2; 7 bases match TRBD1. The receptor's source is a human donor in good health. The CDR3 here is CASSLTGIYGYTF. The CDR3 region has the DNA TGTGCCAGCAGTTTGACAGGGATCTATGGCTACACCTTC.